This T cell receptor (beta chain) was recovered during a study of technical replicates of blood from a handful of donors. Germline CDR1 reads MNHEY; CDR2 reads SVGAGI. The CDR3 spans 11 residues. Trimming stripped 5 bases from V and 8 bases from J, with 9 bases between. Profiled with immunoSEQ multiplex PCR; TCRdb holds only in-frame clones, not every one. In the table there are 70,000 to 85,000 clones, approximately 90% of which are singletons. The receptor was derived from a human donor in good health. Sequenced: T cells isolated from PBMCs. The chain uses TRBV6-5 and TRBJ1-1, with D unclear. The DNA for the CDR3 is TGTGCCAGCAGTGCGCACGGGGAAGCTTTCTTT. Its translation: CASSAHGEAFF.